This T cell receptor beta chain was observed in a study of blood T cell repertoires in COVID-19. There are a few counts of this clone. Original analysis: From reference gene primer amplification, estimates of nucleated cell counts were derived. The data were produced by immunoSEQ multiplex PCR, yet TCRdb's version contains in-frame clones alone and is incomplete. D and trimming were read from the DNA, whereas the V and J calls and clone size are those reported in that table. The data show about 130,000 clones, approximately 86% seen once. V shed 4 bases, J shed 4 bases, and the junction held 3 bases outside the gene matches. Germline values: CDR1 MDHEN, CDR2 SYDVKM. The CDR3 contains 13 residues.

The sample was peripheral blood. The sequence derives from a woman in her 70s with COVID-19, enrolled during active disease. J is TRBJ1-2 and V is TRBV28; 7 bases fit TRBD1. The CDR3 region has the DNA TGTGCCAGCAGTTCCCGGACAGGCTATGGCTACACCTTC. As protein: CASSSRTGYGYTF.